This T cell receptor (beta chain) emerged from a study of blood T cells in healthy people across ages (dated by TCRdb to the mid-2010s). Some background on the complete study: In model experiments, template switching captured roughly one uniquely barcoded TCR beta cDNA molecule for every two T cells. To track age-related changes in TCR beta repertoire diversity, the study relied on deep sequencing normalized with unique cDNA molecular identifiers. Donors of different ages were randomly distributed across sequencing lanes to avoid experimental bias. Using the same blood draw, the study looked at two additional independent replicas of 1 million unique cDNA reads for two donors, one aged 18 to 30 and the other aged 80 or older. The donors were divided into four age groups: young (average approximately 15 years), middle-aged (around 41), aged (62) and long-lived (around 80).

V lost 1 base and J lost 4 bases; the stretch between them is 11 bases long. The CDR3 contains 15 residues, cysteine and phenylalanine counted. Just the 45-base CDR3 DNA is kept, in frame starting at base 1. CDR1 and CDR2 are drawn from the germline V gene: SNHLY, FYNNEI. Comment on this clonotype: Its antigen remains unidentified. Per-base quality was not reported, and no clone a single base away is much larger than it.

The donors were roughly 40 Caucasian individuals from Russia, aged 6 to 90 years, who were systemically healthy. Each donor gave around 9.8 milliliters of peripheral blood, collected into EDTA-treated Vacutainer tubes. Ficoll-Paque density-gradient centrifugation was used to isolate PBMCs, with at least 6.5 million per sample. Trizol reagent was used to extract total RNA from PBMCs, with at least 5.5 micrograms per sample. The percentages of naive CD45RAhigh/CD27high T cells were determined by flow cytometry on a PBMC aliquot from every donor. Library creation used 5' RACE. The sample was run on an Illumina HiSeq 2500. A second 7 to 11 cycle PCR used a sample-barcoded 5' primer and a J-beta primer mix. A template-switch 5' adaptor carrying 12 random nucleotides introduced a unique molecular identifier onto each TCR beta cDNA molecule. At least 2.5 million CDR3-containing paired-end reads were obtained from each sample. The Mint cDNA synthesis kit, primed by a TRBC-specific oligonucleotide, was used to synthesize first-strand cDNA from all RNA. All cDNA was treated with uracil-DNA glycosylase and then went through a first 18-cycle PCR with the universal primers M1SS and BC2_uni_R. As for the original processing: For normalization, 1 million high-quality reads, each with a distinct molecular identifier, were randomly selected from each sample. Instead of being binned into consensus sequences, reads that shared molecular identifiers were thrown out. MiTCR, with a Q25 quality threshold and the strictest error-elimination algorithm, was used for CDR3 identification, clonotype clustering and error correction. Lower-bound total TCR beta diversity was estimated with a nonparametric unseen species model using Euler transformation. TCRdb passed the public sequencing reads through fastp at Q25 and MiXCR, retaining productive beta sequences. Every CDR3 protein is listed once, alongside the most common genes and DNA of its rows. The V and J calls follow TCRdb's processing rather than the paper's. Here the sample has some 710,000 distinct CDR3 sequences; 22% occur a single time. Around 21% of the sample rests with the top ten.

General conclusions and limits of the study: Bulk unsorted PBMC profiling prevented conclusive comparison of naive and antigen-experienced compartments. The CMV infection status of donors was not known, potentially confounding age-related changes in expanded clonotypes. A strong correlation was found between observed TCR beta diversity and the percentage of naive T cells measured by flow cytometry. Compared with the aged group, more naive CD4+ T cells, fewer expanded clones and increased TCR diversity were shown by the long-lived group, suggesting age selection. As age increased, observed TCR beta diversity per million T cells dropped in a roughly linear way, and a significant reduction was already evident by age about 36. Total diversity estimates from one million sequenced T cells were considered lower bounds and underestimates.

The sequence was collected from a man between 65 and 85 years old in good health. The sample comprised blood. The rearrangement joined TRBV2 to TRBJ1-3, and TRBD1 may be the D gene, going by 5 matching bases. The CDR3 is CASSEEGLRGNTIYF. The nucleotide sequence is TGTGCCAGCAGTGAAGAGGGGCTAAGAGGAAACACCATATATTTT.